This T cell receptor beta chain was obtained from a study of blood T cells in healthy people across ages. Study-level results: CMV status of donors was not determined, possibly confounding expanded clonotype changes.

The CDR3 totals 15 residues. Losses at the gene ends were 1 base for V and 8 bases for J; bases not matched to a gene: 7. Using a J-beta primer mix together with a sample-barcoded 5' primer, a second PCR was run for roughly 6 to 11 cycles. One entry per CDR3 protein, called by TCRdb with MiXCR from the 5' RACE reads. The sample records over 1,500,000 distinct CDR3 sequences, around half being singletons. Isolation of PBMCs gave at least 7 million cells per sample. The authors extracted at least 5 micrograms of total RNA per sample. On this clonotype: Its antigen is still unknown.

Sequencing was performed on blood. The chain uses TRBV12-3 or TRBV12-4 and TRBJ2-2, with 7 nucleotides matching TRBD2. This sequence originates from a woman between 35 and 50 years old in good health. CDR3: CASSLVSGERGELFF. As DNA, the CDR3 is TGTGCCAGCAGTTTAGTCAGCGGGGAAAGAGGGGAGCTGTTTTTT.